What follows is one TCR beta chain and its context. Method: immunoSEQ multiplex PCR; TCRdb's copy keeps in-frame clones and lacks some. This sample carries approximately 500,000 clones, about 80% of them seen once, and the ten largest clones take under 15%. This sample stems from a study of shared clonotypes between healthy human individuals. The sequencing input was PBMCs. The TCR comes from a middle-aged woman in good health. Some clones in this sample may be carry-over from other donors' samples.

The CDR3 is CASSERRASYNEQFF. The CDR3, as DNA: TGTGCCAGCAGTGAAAGGAGGGCCTCCTACAATGAGCAGTTCTTC. The rearrangement links TRBV2 to TRBJ2-1, with D possibly being TRBD2 (6 bases). V lost 2 bases, J lost 0 bases, and 8 bases lay in between. The CDR3 totals 15 residues. The germline CDR1 and CDR2 sequences are SNHLY and FYNNEI. Looking up the rest from reference TRBV2 and TRBJ2-1 gives the full variable domain: EPEVTQTPSHQVTQMGQEVILRCVPISNHLYFYWYRQILGQKVEFLVSFYNNEISEKSEIFDDQFSVERPDGSNFTLKIRSTKLEDSAMYFCASSERRASYNEQFFGPGTRLTVL.